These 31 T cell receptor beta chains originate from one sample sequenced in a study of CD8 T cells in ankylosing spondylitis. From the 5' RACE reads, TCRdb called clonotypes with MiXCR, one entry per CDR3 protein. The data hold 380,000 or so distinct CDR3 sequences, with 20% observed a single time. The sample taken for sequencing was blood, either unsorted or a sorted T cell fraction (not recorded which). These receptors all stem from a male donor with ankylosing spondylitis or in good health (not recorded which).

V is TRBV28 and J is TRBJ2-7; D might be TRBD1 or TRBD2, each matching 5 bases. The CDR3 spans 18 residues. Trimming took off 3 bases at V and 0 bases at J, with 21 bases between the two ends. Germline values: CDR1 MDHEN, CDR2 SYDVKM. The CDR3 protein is CASSFVPSRGPPSYEQYF. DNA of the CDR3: TGTGCCAGCAGTTTCGTGCCCTCGAGGGGACCACCCTCCTACGAGCAGTACTTC. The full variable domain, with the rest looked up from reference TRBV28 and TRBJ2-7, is DVKVTQSSRYLVKRTGEKVFLECVQDMDHENMFWYRQDPGLGLRLIYFSYDVKMKEKGDIPEGYSVSREKKERFSLILESASTNQTSMYLCASSFVPSRGPPSYEQYFGPGTRLTVT.

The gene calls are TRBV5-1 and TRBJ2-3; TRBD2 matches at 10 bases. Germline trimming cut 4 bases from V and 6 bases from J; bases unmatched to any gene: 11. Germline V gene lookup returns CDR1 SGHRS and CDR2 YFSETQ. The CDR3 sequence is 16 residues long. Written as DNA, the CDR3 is TGCGCCAGCAGCGCGTTAAGCGGGGGGGCCATGGATACGCAGTATTTT. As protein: CASSALSGGAMDTQYF. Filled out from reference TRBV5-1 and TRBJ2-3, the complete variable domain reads KAGVTQTPRYLIKTRGQQVTLSCSPISGHRSVSWYQQTPGQGLQFLFEYFSETQRNKGNFPGRFSGRQFSNSRSEMNVSTLELGDSALYLCASSALSGGAMDTQYFGPGTRLTVL.

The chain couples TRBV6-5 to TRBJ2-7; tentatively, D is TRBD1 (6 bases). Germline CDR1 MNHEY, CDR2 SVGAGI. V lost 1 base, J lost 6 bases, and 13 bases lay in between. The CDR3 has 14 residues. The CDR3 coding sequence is TGTGCCAGCAGTTACTTAACCGCAGGGGTCGAGCAGTACTTC. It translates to CASSYLTAGVEQYF.

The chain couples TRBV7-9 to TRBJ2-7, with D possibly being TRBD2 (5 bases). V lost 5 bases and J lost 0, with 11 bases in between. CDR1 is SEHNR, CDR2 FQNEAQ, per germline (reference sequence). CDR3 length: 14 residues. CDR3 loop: CASSPPGNSYEQYF. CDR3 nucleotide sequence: TGTGCCAGCAGCCCCCCGGGGAACTCCTACGAGCAGTACTTC.

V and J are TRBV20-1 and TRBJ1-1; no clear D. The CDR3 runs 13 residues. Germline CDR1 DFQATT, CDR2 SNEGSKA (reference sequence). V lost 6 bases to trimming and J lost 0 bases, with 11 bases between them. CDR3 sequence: CSAPSEVNTEAFF. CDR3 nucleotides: TGCAGTGCCCCGTCGGAAGTGAACACTGAAGCTTTCTTT.

CDR3 nucleotides: TGTGCCAGTAGTACGACGAATGAGCAGTTCTTC. Translating it yields CASSTTNEQFF. J is TRBJ2-1 and V is TRBV19; no reliable D call. The CDR3 has 11 residues. Germline V CDR1 and CDR2: LNHDA, SQIVND (reference sequence). V dropped 4 bases and J dropped 7 bases, with 5 bases sitting between them. The variable domain in full, with the rest retrieved from reference TRBV19 and TRBJ2-1, is DGGITQSPKYLFRKEGQNVTLSCEQNLNHDAMYWYRQDPGQGLRLIYYSQIVNDFQKGDIAEGYSVSREKKESFPLTVTSAQKNPTAFYLCASSTTNEQFFGPGTRLTVL.

CDR3 residues: CSAKHANTGELFF. The CDR3, as DNA: TGCAGTGCTAAACACGCGAACACCGGGGAGCTGTTTTTT. V gene TRBV20-1 combines with J gene TRBJ2-2; D not resolved. The CDR3 runs 13 residues. Per the germline V gene, CDR1 is DFQATT and CDR2 is SNEGSKA (reference sequence). Trimming removed 4 bases from V and 0 bases from J, with 6 bases in between.

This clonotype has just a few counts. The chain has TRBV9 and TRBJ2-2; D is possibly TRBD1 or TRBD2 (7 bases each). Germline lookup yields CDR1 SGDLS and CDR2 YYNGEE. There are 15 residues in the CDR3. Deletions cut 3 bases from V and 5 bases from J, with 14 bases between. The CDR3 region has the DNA TGTGCCAGCAGCGGTCACAGGGGAGGGACCGGGGAGCTGTTTTTT. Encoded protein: CASSGHRGGTGELFF.

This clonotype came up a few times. The CDR3 reads CASSTRTSTDTQYF. In nucleotides, the CDR3 is TGTGCCAGCAGTACCAGGACTAGCACAGATACGCAGTATTTT. The chain has TRBV6-1 and TRBJ2-3, with D possibly being TRBD2 (5 bases). The CDR3 is 14 amino acids. Trimming shortened V by 5 bases and J by 0 bases, and 9 bases separated the two germline ends. Per the germline V gene, CDR1 is MNHNS and CDR2 is SASEGT.

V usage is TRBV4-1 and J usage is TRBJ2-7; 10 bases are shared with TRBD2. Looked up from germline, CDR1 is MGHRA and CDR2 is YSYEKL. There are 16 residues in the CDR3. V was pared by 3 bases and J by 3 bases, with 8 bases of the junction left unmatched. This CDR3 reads CASSQALAGPLYEQYF. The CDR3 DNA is TGCGCCAGCAGCCAGGCACTAGCGGGGCCCCTCTACGAGCAGTACTTC.

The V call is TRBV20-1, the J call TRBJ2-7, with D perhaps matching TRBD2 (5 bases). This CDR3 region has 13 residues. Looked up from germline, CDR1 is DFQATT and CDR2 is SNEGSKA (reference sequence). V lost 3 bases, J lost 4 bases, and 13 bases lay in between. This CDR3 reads CSASPGGGYEQYF. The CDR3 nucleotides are TGCAGTGCTAGTCCCGGCGGCGGGTACGAGCAGTACTTC.

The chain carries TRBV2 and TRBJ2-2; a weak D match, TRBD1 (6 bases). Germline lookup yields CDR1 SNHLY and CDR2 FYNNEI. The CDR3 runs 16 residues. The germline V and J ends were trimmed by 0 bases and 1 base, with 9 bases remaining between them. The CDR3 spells CASSEAPQGNTGELFF. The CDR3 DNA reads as TGTGCCAGCAGTGAAGCGCCACAGGGGAACACCGGGGAGCTGTTTTTT.

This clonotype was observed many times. In DNA form, the CDR3 reads TGTGCCAGCAGCCCCGCCGGGGGTTCCTACGAGCAGTACTTC. Protein product: CASSPAGGSYEQYF. The chain is built from TRBV7-9 and TRBJ2-7; possible D gene TRBD2, 6 bases. Per germline, CDR1 SEHNR and CDR2 FQNEAQ (reference sequence). The CDR3 covers 14 residues. The V end lost 5 bases, the J end lost 1 base, and 12 bases lay between the germline ends.

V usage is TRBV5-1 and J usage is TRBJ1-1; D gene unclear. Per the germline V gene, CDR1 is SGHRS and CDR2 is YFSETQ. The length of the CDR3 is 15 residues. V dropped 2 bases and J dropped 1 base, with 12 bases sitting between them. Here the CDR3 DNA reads TGCGCCAGCAGCTTAACCTGGGCGGAGAACACTGAAGCTTTCTTT. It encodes CASSLTWAENTEAFF.

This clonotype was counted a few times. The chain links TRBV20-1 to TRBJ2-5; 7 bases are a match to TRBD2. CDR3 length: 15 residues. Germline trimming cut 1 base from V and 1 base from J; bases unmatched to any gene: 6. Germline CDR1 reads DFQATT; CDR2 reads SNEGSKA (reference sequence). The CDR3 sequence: CSARVAGDVQETQYF. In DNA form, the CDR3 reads TGCAGTGCTAGAGTGGCGGGGGACGTCCAAGAGACCCAGTACTTC.

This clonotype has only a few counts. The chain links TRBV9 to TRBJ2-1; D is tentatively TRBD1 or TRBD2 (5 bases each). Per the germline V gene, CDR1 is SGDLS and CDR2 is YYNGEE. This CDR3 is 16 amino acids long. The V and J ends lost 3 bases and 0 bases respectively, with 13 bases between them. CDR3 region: CASSDYMGTSYNEQFF. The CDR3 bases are TGTGCCAGCAGCGACTATATGGGGACCTCCTACAATGAGCAGTTCTTC.

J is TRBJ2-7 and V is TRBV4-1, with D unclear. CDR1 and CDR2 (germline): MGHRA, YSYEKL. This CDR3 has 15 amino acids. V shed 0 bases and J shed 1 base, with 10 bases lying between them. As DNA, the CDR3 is TGCGCCAGCAGCCAAGATCCCGGGTTATCCTACGAGCAGTACTTC. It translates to CASSQDPGLSYEQYF.

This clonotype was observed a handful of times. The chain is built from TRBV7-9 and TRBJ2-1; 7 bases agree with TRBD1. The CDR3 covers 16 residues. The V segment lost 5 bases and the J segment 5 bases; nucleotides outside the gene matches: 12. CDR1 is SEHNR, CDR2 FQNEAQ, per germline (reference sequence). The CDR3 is CASSPLGQPKNNEQFF. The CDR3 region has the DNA TGTGCCAGCAGCCCATTGGGACAGCCGAAGAACAATGAGCAGTTCTTC.

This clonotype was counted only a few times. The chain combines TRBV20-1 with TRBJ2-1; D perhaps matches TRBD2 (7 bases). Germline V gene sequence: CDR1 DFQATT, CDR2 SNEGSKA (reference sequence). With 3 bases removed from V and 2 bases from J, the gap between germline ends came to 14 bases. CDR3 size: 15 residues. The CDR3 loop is CSARGGGGAYNEQFF. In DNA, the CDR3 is TGCAGTGCTAGGGGGGGCGGGGGCGCCTACAATGAGCAGTTCTTC.

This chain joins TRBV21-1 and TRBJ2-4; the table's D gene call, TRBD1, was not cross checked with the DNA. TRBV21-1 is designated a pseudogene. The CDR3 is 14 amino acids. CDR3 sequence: CASSKWGRLDIQYF. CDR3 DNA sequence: TGTGCCAGCAGCAAGTGGGGGCGCTTGGACATTCAGTACTTC.

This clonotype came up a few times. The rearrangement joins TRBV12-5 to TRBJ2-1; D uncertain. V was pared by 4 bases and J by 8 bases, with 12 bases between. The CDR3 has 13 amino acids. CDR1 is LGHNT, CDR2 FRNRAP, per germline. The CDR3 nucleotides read TGTGCTAGTGGTTCCACCCTTCGGGATGAGCAGTTCTTC. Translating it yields CASGSTLRDEQFF.

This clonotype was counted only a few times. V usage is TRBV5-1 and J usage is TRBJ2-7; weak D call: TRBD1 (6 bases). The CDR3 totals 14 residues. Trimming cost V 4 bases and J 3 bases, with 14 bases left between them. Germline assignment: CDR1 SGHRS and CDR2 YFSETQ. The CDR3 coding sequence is TGCGCCAGCAGCCTAACCGGGACATACTACGAGCAGTACTTC. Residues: CASSLTGTYYEQYF.

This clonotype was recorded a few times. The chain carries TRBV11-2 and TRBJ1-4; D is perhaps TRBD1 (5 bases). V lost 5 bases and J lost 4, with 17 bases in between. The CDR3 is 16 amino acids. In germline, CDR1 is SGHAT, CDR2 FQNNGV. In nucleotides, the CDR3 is TGTGCCAGCAGCGCCGGCGCGGGGGATTATAATGAAAAACTGTTTTTT. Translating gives CASSAGAGDYNEKLFF.

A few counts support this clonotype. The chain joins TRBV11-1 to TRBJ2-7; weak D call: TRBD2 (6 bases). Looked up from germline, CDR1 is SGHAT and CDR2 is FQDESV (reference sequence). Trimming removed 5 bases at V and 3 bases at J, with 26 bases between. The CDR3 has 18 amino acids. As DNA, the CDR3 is TGTGCCAGCAGCCCCACCCTGAGGTCCGCGGGGCTTTACTACGAGCAGTACTTC. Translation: CASSPTLRSAGLYYEQYF.

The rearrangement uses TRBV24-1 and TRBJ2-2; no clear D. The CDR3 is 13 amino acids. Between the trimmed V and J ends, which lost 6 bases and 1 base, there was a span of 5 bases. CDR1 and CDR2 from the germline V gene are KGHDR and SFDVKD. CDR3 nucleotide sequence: TGTGCCACCAGTTCTGGGAACACCGGGGAGCTGTTTTTT. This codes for CATSSGNTGELFF.

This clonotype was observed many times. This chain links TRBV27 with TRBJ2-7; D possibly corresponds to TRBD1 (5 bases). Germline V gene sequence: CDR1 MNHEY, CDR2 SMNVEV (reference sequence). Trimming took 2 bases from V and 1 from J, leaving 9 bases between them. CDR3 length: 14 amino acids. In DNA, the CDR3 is TGTGCCAGCAGTTTACAAGGGGTTTCCTACGAGCAGTACTTC. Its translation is CASSLQGVSYEQYF.

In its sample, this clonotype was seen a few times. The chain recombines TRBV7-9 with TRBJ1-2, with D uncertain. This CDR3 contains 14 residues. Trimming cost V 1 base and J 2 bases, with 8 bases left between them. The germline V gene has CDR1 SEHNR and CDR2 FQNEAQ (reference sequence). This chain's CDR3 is CASSLVASNYGYTF. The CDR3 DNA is TGTGCCAGCAGCTTAGTAGCATCCAACTATGGCTACACCTTC.

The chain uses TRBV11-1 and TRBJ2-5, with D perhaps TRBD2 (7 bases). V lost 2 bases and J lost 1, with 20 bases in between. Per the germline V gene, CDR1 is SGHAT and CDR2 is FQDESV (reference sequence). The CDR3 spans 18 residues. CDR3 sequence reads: CASSLWGGDPPIQETQYF. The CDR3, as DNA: TGTGCCAGCAGCTTATGGGGGGGCGATCCTCCAATCCAAGAGACCCAGTACTTC. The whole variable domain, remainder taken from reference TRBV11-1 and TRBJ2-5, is EAEVAQSPRYKITEKSQAVAFWCDPISGHATLYWYRQILGQGPELLVQFQDESVVDDSQLPKDRFSAERLKGVDSTLKIQPAELGDSAMYLCASSLWGGDPPIQETQYFGPGTRLLVL.

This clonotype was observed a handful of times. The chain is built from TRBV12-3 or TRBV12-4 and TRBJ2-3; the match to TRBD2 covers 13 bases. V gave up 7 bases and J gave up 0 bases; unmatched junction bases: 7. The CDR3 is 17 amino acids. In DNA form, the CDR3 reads TGTGCCAGCATTCTACTAGCGGGGGGGCCGAGCACAGATACGCAGTATTTT. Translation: CASILLAGGPSTDTQYF.

CDR3 DNA: TGTGCCAGCAGCTTGAACCGGGACAGGAACTACGAGCAGTACTTC. This codes for CASSLNRDRNYEQYF. The chain links TRBV5-4 to TRBJ2-7; 8 positions agree with TRBD1. The J segment lost 3 bases and the V segment lost 1 base, leaving 6 bases of the junction unmatched. From germline, CDR1 is SGHNT and CDR2 YYREEE (reference sequence). This CDR3 contains 15 residues.

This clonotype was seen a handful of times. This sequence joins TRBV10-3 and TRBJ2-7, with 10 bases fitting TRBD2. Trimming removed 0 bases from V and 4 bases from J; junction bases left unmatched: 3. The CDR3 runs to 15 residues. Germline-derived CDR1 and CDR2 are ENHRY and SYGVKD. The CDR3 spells CAISESSGGLYEQYF. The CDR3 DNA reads TGTGCCATCAGTGAGTCTAGCGGGGGGCTATACGAGCAGTACTTC.